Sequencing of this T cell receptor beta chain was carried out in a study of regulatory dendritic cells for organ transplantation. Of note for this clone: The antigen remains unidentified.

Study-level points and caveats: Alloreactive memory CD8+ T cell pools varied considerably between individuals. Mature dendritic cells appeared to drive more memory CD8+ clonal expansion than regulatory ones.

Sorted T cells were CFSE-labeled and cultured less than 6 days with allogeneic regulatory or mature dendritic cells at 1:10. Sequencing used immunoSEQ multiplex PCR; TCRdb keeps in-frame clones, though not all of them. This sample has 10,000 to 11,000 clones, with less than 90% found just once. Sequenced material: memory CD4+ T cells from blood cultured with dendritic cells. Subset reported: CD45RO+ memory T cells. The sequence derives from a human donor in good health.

This chain's CDR3 is CASSLDVAGANVLTF. CDR3 bases: TGCGCCAGCAGCTTGGACGTAGCTGGGGCCAACGTCCTGACTTTC. The V and J genes are TRBV5-1 and TRBJ2-6; D unresolved. The germline V and J ends were trimmed by 0 bases and 2 bases, with 6 bases remaining between them. Germline V CDR1 and CDR2: SGHRS, YFSETQ. The CDR3 runs 15 residues.